The rows below give T cell receptor beta chains drawn from one sample of a study of blood T cells in healthy people across ages. TCRdb used MiXCR to reprocess the 5' RACE reads, holding one entry per CDR3 protein. The table records about 1,400,000 distinct CDR3 sequences, almost 60% of them present only once. Sample: blood. These receptors all stem from a man between 18 and 35 years old in good health. Each CDR3 is given with its conserved first and last residue. Fields, in order: V gene, J gene, clone size, D gene, CDR3 protein. The D gene is left open where the match is weak. Rows give clone size only sometimes, using once, few, many, or a class for an expanded clone.

>TRBV4-1|TRBJ1-2|-|TRBD1
CASSQPGQAPGYTF
>TRBV12-3/TRBV12-4|TRBJ2-4|once|TRBD1
CASSTPGQVAKNIQYF
>TRBV3-1|TRBJ2-1|-|TRBD2
CASSQDLVAGYSYNEQFF
>TRBV20-1|TRBJ1-6|few|TRBD1
CSAKRGDSNSPLHF
>TRBV3-1|-|-|TRBD1
CASSRGTGSTEQYF
>TRBV19|TRBJ2-6|-|-
CAASPGSMVVLTF
>TRBV7-9|TRBJ2-7|-|-
CASSLGDLSEQYF
>TRBV12-3/TRBV12-4|TRBJ2-7|-|-
CASSLTWSRGGGENSYEQYF
>TRBV29-1|TRBJ2-7|few|TRBD1
CSVEDSGQSYEQYF
>TRBV7-2|TRBJ2-7|-|-
CASSFSSFSYEQYF
>TRBV7-9|TRBJ2-7|-|TRBD1
CASSLFTGQAFYEQYF
>TRBV14|TRBJ2-5|-|-
CASSQDNQYQETQYF
>TRBV5-1|TRBJ1-1|-|-
CASSLEGSRLGAFF
>TRBV4-2|TRBJ2-7|-|-
CASSQDWGRFNEQYF
>TRBV27|TRBJ2-5|-|-
CASSLYGGRNEQYF
>TRBV5-1|TRBJ2-3|-|-
CASSLIKRGTDTQYF
>TRBV7-2|TRBJ2-2|-|TRBD1
CASSFPGQGNTGELFF
>TRBV20-1|-|-|TRBD2
CSARVYGRRYEQYF
>TRBV6-2/TRBV6-3|-|-|TRBD1
CAIHGQGGRKDEQYF
>TRBV15|-|-|-
CATSRDSLVGAEQYF
>TRBV12-3/TRBV12-4|TRBJ2-5|-|TRBD2
CASSRGGPNDQYF
>TRBV27|TRBJ2-7|-|-
CASSHYQGSYEQYF
>TRBV4-1|TRBJ1-3|-|-
CASSQSTVSGNTIYF
>TRBV9|TRBJ1-6|-|-
CASSVAGGSSPLHF